The next 3 T cell receptor beta chains were all read from a single sample in a study of blood T cells in healthy people across ages. A J-beta primer mix and a sample-barcoded 5' primer were used in a second PCR of roughly 6 to 11 cycles. TCRdb re-called the 5' RACE reads through MiXCR, storing one row per CDR3 protein. The table lists around 1,600,000 distinct CDR3 sequences, under 55% of them singletons. The sequenced sample was blood. The receptors were gathered from a woman between 18 and 29 years old in good health.

The chain's CDR3 is CASSYTGPTDTQYF. In DNA form, the CDR3 reads TGTGCCAGCAGTTACACTGGACCCACAGATACGCAGTATTTT. The J gene is TRBJ2-3, the V gene TRBV6-2 or TRBV6-3, with D uncertain. Germline lookup yields CDR1 MNHEY and CDR2 SVGEGT. The CDR3 extends over 14 amino acids. Trimming took 2 bases from V and 2 from J, leaving 8 bases between them.

The chain couples TRBV9 to TRBJ2-7; possible D gene TRBD1, 6 bases. Trimming stripped 4 bases from V and 2 bases from J, with 19 bases between. Per the germline V gene, CDR1 is SGDLS and CDR2 is YYNGEE. The CDR3 spans 16 residues. Written as DNA, the CDR3 is TGTGCCAGCAGCCCAAAGGGGGAATCGGTCCCCTACGAGCAGTACTTC. It specifies CASSPKGESVPYEQYF.

The genes are TRBV28 and TRBJ2-3; 13 nucleotides match TRBD2. The V and J ends lost 2 bases and 3 bases, in that order; junction bases with no gene match: 8. The CDR3 extends over 18 amino acids. Germline-derived CDR1 and CDR2 are MDHEN and SYDVKM. CDR3 in amino acids: CASSLPGLAGRGTDTQYF. CDR3 nucleotides: TGTGCCAGCAGTTTACCGGGACTAGCGGGACGAGGGACAGATACGCAGTATTTT.